The present TCR beta chain was sequenced within a study of blood T cells in healthy people across ages. This clonotype appeared a few times. The use of a sample-barcoded 5' primer and a J-beta primer mix characterized a second PCR of roughly 7 to 11 cycles. TCRdb passed the 5' RACE reads through MiXCR, listing each CDR3 protein once. Of about 780,000 distinct CDR3 sequences in the sample, more than 35% are singletons; the top ten hold 15% to 20%. The germline gives CDR1 MNHEY, CDR2 SVGEGT. V dropped 8 bases and J dropped 7 bases, with 14 bases sitting between them. CDR3 size: 12 residues. The authors isolated at least 6 million PBMCs per sample.

The chain couples TRBV6-2 or TRBV6-3 to TRBJ1-2; no reliable D call. The clonotype comes from a man aged 80 or over in good health. The sample taken for sequencing was blood. CDR3 amino acids: CASATAIFGYTF. As DNA, the CDR3 is TGTGCCAGCGCTACCGCCATTTTTGGCTACACCTTC.